This entry lists 8 T cell receptor beta chains sequenced from one sample in a study of CD8 T cell repertoires and HIV-1 epitope variants. Using immunoSEQ multiplex PCR, the repertoire was profiled, and TCRdb retains in-frame clones only, with some absent. The table shows approximately 90,000 clones, with more than 65% occurring only once. The source material was uncultured baseline CD8+ T cells from peripheral blood mononuclear cells (PBMCs). All receptors come from a male donor with HIV.

The chain has TRBV7-2 and TRBJ2-5, with unresolved D. The CDR3 is 14 residues long. Germline V CDR1 and CDR2: SGHTA, FQGNSA. Trimming removed 1 base from V and 1 base from J, with 7 bases in between. The CDR3 DNA sequence: TGTGCCAGCAGCTTAGTGGTAACCCAAGAGACCCAGTACTTC. It codes for CASSLVVTQETQYF.

The chain combines TRBV30 with TRBJ2-7; the match to TRBD1 covers 7 bases. Germline CDR1 GTSNPN, CDR2 SVGIG (reference sequence). With V trimmed by 4 bases and J by 2 bases, 2 bases remained unmatched. The CDR3 covers 12 residues. DNA of the CDR3: TGTGCCTGGAAACAGGGGACCTACGAGCAGTACTTC. Translating it yields CAWKQGTYEQYF.

The gene calls are TRBV7-3 and TRBJ2-2, with D possibly TRBD1 on 6 matching bases. The V end lost 3 bases, the J end lost 4 bases, and 12 bases lay between the germline ends. This CDR3 comprises 15 residues. CDR1 is SGHTA, CDR2 FQGTGA, per germline. In DNA form, the CDR3 reads TGTGCCAGCAGCTTGCTACAGGGCCCCACCGGGGAGCTGTTTTTT. This gives the protein CASSLLQGPTGELFF.

This chain uses TRBV7-9 with TRBJ1-1; a weak D match, TRBD1 (5 bases). V was cut by 6 bases and J by 2 bases, with 7 bases left in between. This CDR3 comprises 12 residues. The germline V gene has CDR1 SEHNR and CDR2 FQNEAQ (reference sequence). Here the CDR3 reads CASRQGNTEAFF. Here the CDR3 DNA reads TGTGCCAGCAGGCAGGGAAACACTGAAGCTTTCTTT.

The chain links TRBV5-6 to TRBJ2-7; D remains ambiguous. The germline V gene has CDR1 SGHDT and CDR2 YYEEEE. The CDR3 is made up of 13 amino acids. V lost 3 bases and J 5 bases, leaving 12 bases between the germline ends. The CDR3 loop reads CASSWNRNDEQYF. In nucleotides, the CDR3 is TGTGCCAGCAGCTGGAACCGGAACGACGAGCAGTACTTC.

The V and J genes are TRBV5-1 and TRBJ1-2; D remains ambiguous. The ends were cut back, 0 bases at V and 3 bases at J, with 6 bases in the middle. The length of the CDR3 is 13 residues. Germline CDR1 SGHRS, CDR2 YFSETQ. Here the CDR3 DNA reads TGCGCCAGCAGCTTGGGGGAGTACTATGGCTACACCTTC. Amino acid sequence: CASSLGEYYGYTF. The full variable domain, rest sourced from reference TRBV5-1 and TRBJ1-2, is KAGVTQTPRYLIKTRGQQVTLSCSPISGHRSVSWYQQTPGQGLQFLFEYFSETQRNKGNFPGRFSGRQFSNSRSEMNVSTLELGDSALYLCASSLGEYYGYTFGSGTRLTVV.

The chain recombines TRBV15 with TRBJ2-7; weak D call: TRBD2 (6 bases). This CDR3 has 15 amino acids. The germline gives CDR1 LNHNV, CDR2 YYDKDF (reference sequence). Trimming removed 5 bases from V and 5 bases from J, with 19 bases in between. Here the CDR3 reads CATSGGLLRLDEQYF. For the CDR3, the DNA is TGTGCCACCAGCGGGGGACTTCTGCGATTGGACGAGCAGTACTTC. Filled out from reference TRBV15 and TRBJ2-7, the complete variable domain reads DAMVIQNPRYQVTQFGKPVTLSCSQTLNHNVMYWYQQKSSQAPKLLFHYYDKDFNNEADTPDNFQSRRPNTSFCFLDIRSPGLGDTAMYLCATSGGLLRLDEQYFGPGTRLTVT.

The chain combines TRBV9 with TRBJ2-3; 7 nucleotides agree with TRBD2. The V gene end was trimmed by 1 base and the J gene end by 1 base; junction bases not matched to a gene: 12. The CDR3 totals 18 residues. Per germline, CDR1 SGDLS and CDR2 YYNGEE. The CDR3 sequence is CASSVSGRVPLRTDTQYF. CDR3 nucleotides: TGTGCCAGCAGCGTAAGTGGGAGGGTCCCCCTCCGCACAGATACGCAGTATTTT.